Listed here are 8 T cell receptor beta chains from one sample, sequenced in a study of shared clonotypes between healthy human individuals. CD45RO-negative cells were positively selected for CCR7, leaving out terminally differentiated effector memory CD45RA+ cells. Assay: immunoSEQ multiplex PCR; the TCRdb copy retains only in-frame clones and omits some. Of some 2.1 million clones in the sample, roughly 95% are singletons; the top ten hold about 1.1%. Sample: naive CD8+ T cells sorted from blood. The receptor set was obtained from a man between 18 and 29 years old in good health.

The J gene is TRBJ2-7, the V gene TRBV7-9; 7 bases are shared with TRBD1. Germline loops: CDR1 SEHNR, CDR2 FQNEAQ (reference sequence). With V trimmed by 3 bases and J by 1 base, 3 bases remained unmatched. This CDR3 has 14 amino acids. CDR3 sequence reads: CASSFPGQSYEQYF. The CDR3 DNA reads TGTGCCAGCAGCTTCCCGGGACAGTCCTACGAGCAGTACTTC.

The chain recombines TRBV4-1 with TRBJ2-7; 9 nucleotides align to TRBD2. Unmatched junction bases numbered 10, after V lost 0 bases and J lost 7 bases. Germline assignment: CDR1 MGHRA and CDR2 YSYEKL. The CDR3 length is 16 residues. The CDR3 reads CASSQDQAGGSWEQYF. The CDR3 DNA follows: TGCGCCAGCAGCCAAGATCAGGCGGGAGGGTCTTGGGAGCAGTACTTC.

The chain joins TRBV19 to TRBJ2-4; weak D call: TRBD2 (6 bases). Trimming took 7 bases from V and 0 from J, leaving 22 bases between them. Germline assignment: CDR1 LNHDA and CDR2 SQIVND (reference sequence). The CDR3 runs 18 residues. The CDR3 sequence is CASTGDEGGGIAKNIQYF. The CDR3 DNA reads as TGTGCCAGTACCGGAGACGAAGGTGGGGGGATAGCCAAAAACATTCAGTACTTC.

CDR3 coding DNA: TGCAGCGTAGTAGGACAGGGGGGGCCTGGGGCCAACGTCCTGACTTTC. This translates into CSVVGQGGPGANVLTF. The chain carries TRBV29-1 and TRBJ2-6, with 10 bases that match TRBD1. This CDR3 has 16 amino acids. CDR1 is SQVTM, CDR2 ANQGSEA, per germline. Germline trimming cut 6 bases from V and 2 bases from J; bases unmatched to any gene: 7.

The count of this clone is one. The chain has TRBV27 and TRBJ2-4; D is undetermined. Germline assignment: CDR1 MNHEY and CDR2 SMNVEV (reference sequence). The CDR3 totals 13 residues. The V gene lost 3 bases and the J gene lost 4 bases, with 7 bases spanning the gap. The CDR3 bases are TGTGCCAGCAGTTTGGACCCAAAAAACATTCAGTACTTC. It yields the protein CASSLDPKNIQYF.

The CDR3 here is CASSAPKQGSGPDTQYF. The CDR3 region has the DNA TGTGCCAGCAGCGCCCCTAAACAGGGTTCGGGCCCAGATACGCAGTATTTT. This sequence joins TRBV9 and TRBJ2-3; D might be TRBD1 (6 bases). V dropped 3 bases and J dropped 4 bases, with 21 bases sitting between them. CDR3 size: 17 residues. Germline loops: CDR1 SGDLS, CDR2 YYNGEE.

A word on this clone: Other DNA sequences in the sample encode the same CDR3. V gene TRBV4-1 combines with J gene TRBJ2-1, with unresolved D. This CDR3 has 13 residues. V lost 1 base to trimming and J lost 7 bases, with 8 bases between them. Germline loops: CDR1 MGHRA, CDR2 YSYEKL. This chain's CDR3 is CASSQVIGNEQFF. The CDR3 DNA reads TGCGCCAGCAGCCAAGTTATCGGGAATGAGCAGTTCTTC.

In nucleotides, the CDR3 is TGTGCCAGCAGTTACTCGGCAGGGGAAAACTATGGCTACACCTTC. Protein sequence: CASSYSAGENYGYTF. The chain carries TRBV6-5 and TRBJ1-2, with D possibly TRBD1 on 6 matching bases. V lost 0 bases and J 2 bases, leaving 10 bases between the germline ends. Germline values: CDR1 MNHEY, CDR2 SVGAGI. CDR3 size: 15 residues.